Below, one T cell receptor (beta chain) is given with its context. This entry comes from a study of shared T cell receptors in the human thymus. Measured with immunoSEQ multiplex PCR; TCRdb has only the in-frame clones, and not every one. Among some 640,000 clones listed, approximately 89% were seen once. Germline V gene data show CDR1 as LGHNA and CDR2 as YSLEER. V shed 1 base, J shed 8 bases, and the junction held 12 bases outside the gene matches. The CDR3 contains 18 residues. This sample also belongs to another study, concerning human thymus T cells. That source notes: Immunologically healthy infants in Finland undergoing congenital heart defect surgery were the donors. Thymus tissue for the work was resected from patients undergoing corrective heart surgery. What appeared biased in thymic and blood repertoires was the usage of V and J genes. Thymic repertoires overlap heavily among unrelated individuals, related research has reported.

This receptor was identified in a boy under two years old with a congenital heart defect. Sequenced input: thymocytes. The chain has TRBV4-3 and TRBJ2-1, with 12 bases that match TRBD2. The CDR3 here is CASSQGPRLAGEGDEQFF. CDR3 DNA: TGCGCCAGCAGCCAAGGTCCGAGACTAGCGGGAGAGGGGGATGAGCAGTTCTTC.